A single sample is the source of the 5 T cell receptor beta chains below, sequenced in a study of identifying expanded T cells in peripheral blood. Only in-frame clones appear in the TCRdb table, and some are missing; sequencing was by immunoSEQ multiplex PCR. The table shows roughly 90,000 clones, with around 84% occurring only once. Sequencing used blood. All receptors come from a person between 18 and 70 years old in good health.

With respect to this clone: Because the CDR3 is missing its conserved closing phenylalanine or tryptophan, this is likely a read error. It is unclear where the CDR3 begins or ends on the DNA, so no DNA is shown, and the CDR3 is as TCRdb lists it. The V and J genes are TRBV6-6 and TRBJ2-7; whether TRBD1, the table's D call, matches the DNA was not checked. Germline lookup yields CDR1 MNHNY and CDR2 SVGAGI (reference sequence). Termini included, the CDR3 measures 13 amino acids. The CDR3 protein is CASSPGGQGSLFA.

V usage is TRBV7-9 and J usage is TRBJ2-1; TRBD2 matches 7 bases. The CDR3 spans 14 residues. The germline gives CDR1 SEHNR, CDR2 FQNEAQ (reference sequence). With 8 bases clipped from V and 0 bases from J, the junction kept 4 bases outside the gene matches. In DNA form, the CDR3 reads TGTGCCAGCGCGGGGGATTTCTCCTACAATGAGCAGTTCTTC. Protein product: CASAGDFSYNEQFF.

CDR3 loop: CASSDGEGPNYGYTF. The CDR3 DNA follows: TGTGCCAGCAGCGATGGAGAGGGCCCTAACTATGGCTACACCTTC. The chain recombines TRBV5-4 with TRBJ1-2, with unresolved D. Germline V gives CDR1 SGHNT, CDR2 YYREEE (reference sequence). The CDR3 runs to 15 residues. V lost 4 bases and J 0 bases, leaving 13 bases between the germline ends.

The rearrangement joins TRBV19 to TRBJ1-2; D is undetermined. Per germline, CDR1 LNHDA and CDR2 SQIVND (reference sequence). V gave up 5 bases and J gave up 3 bases, with 13 bases separating them. The CDR3 runs 14 residues. CDR3 DNA: TGTGCCAGTAGTCTATCCACAAAAGACTATGGCTACACCTTC. Residues: CASSLSTKDYGYTF.

This chain links TRBV5-1 with TRBJ1-2; 9 nucleotides align to TRBD1. The V segment lost 6 bases and the J segment 8 bases; nucleotides outside the gene matches: 23. From germline, CDR1 is SGHRS and CDR2 YFSETQ. There are 18 residues in the CDR3. The CDR3 here is CASNFLTGGSPLYGGYTF. The CDR3 DNA reads as TGCGCCAGCAACTTCCTAACAGGGGGCTCACCCCTCTATGGGGGCTACACCTTC.